This T cell receptor beta chain came from a study of T cells in localized non-small cell lung cancer. Some clones are missing from TCRdb's copy, which holds only in-frame ones; the method was immunoSEQ multiplex PCR. Found here are 20,000 to 30,000 clones, 70% to 90% of them singletons; the top ten hold roughly 1.2%. CDR1 and CDR2 (germline): MNHEY, SVGAGI. V lost 4 bases and J 5 bases, leaving 11 bases between the germline ends. The CDR3 is made up of 13 amino acids. The genes are TRBV6-5 and TRBJ1-2; unclear D gene. This specimen was peripheral blood, taken before any cancer treatment. The receptor comes from a woman aged 40 to 75 with stage I lung adenocarcinoma. The CDR3 nucleotides read TGTGCCAGCAGTTCAAGGCCCCGTTATGGCTACACCTTC. Encoded protein: CASSSRPRYGYTF.